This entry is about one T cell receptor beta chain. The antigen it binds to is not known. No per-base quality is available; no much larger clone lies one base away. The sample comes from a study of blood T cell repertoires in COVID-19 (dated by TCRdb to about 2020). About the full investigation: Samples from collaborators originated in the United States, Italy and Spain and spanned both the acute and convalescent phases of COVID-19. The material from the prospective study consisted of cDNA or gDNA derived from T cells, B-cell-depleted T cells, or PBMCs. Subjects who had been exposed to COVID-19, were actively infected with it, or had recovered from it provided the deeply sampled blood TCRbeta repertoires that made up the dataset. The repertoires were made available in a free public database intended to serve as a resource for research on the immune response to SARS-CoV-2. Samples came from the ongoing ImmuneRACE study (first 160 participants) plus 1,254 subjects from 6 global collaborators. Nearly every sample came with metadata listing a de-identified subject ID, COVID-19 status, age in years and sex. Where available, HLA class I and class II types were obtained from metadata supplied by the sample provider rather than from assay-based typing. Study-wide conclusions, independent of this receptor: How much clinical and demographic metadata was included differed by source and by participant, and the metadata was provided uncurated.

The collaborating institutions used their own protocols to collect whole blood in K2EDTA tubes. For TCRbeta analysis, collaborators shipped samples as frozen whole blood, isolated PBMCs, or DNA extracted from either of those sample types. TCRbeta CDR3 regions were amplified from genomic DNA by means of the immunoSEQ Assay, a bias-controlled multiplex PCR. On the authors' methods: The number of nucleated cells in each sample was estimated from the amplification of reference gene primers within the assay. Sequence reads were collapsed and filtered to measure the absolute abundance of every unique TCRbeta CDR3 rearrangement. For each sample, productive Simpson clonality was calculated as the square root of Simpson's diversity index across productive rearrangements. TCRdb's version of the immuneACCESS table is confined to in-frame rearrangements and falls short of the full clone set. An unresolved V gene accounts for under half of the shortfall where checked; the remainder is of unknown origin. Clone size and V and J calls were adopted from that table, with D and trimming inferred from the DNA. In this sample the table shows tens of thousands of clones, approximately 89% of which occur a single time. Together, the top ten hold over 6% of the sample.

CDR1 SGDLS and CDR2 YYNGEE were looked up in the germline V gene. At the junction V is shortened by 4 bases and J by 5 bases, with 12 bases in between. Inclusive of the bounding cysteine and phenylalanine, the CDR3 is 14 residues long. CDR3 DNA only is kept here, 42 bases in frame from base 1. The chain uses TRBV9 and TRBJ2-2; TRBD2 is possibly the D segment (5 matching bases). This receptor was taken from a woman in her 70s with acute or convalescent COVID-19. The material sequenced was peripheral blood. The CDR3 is CASSPGLRTGELFF. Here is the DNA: TGTGCCAGCAGCCCAGGACTGAGAACCGGGGAGCTGTTTTTT.